This T cell receptor (beta chain) emerged from a study of identical twins. Broader study findings: Possibly, invariant MAIT and iNKT cells partly confounded zero-insertion analyses. Compared with models, monozygotic twins showed more out-of-frame TCR alpha sharing. Carriage of fewer insertions was seen in abundant cord blood beta clonotypes, whereas memory repertoires showed none.

TCRdb re-called the 5' RACE reads through MiXCR, storing one row per CDR3 protein. The profile shows about 890,000 distinct CDR3 sequences, 9% to 15% of them singletons. Trimming removed 5 bases at V and 5 bases at J, with 14 bases between. The CDR3 extends over 14 amino acids. Germline CDR1 reads MDHEN; CDR2 reads SYDVKM. There are a few counts of this clonotype. The antigen remains undetermined. These data were likewise used in another study, on yellow fever vaccine responses in identical twins.

The rearrangement links TRBV28 to TRBJ2-3; maybe TRBD2 (7 bases). Sequencing used PBMCs. The TCR sequence derives from a young woman in good health. The CDR3 bases are TGTGCCAGCAGTAAACGGGGGGCCAAAGATACGCAGTATTTT. It yields the protein CASSKRGAKDTQYF. The entire variable domain, with the rest obtained from reference TRBV28 and TRBJ2-3, is as follows: DVKVTQSSRYLVKRTGEKVFLECVQDMDHENMFWYRQDPGLGLRLIYFSYDVKMKEKGDIPEGYSVSREKKERFSLILESASTNQTSMYLCASSKRGAKDTQYFGPGTRLTVL.